A single sample gave rise to the 15 T cell receptor beta chains below, sequenced in a study of neurological immune-mediated disorders. One entry per CDR3 protein results from TCRdb running MiXCR on the 5' RACE reads. The table shows 65,000 to 90,000 distinct CDR3 sequences, with around 3% occurring only once. The sequenced sample was PBMCs. The origin of the receptors is a woman in her fifties or sixties with multiple sclerosis.

The table lists this clonotype with many counts. The rearrangement joins TRBV7-3 to TRBJ2-1; 11 bases fit TRBD2. After removal of 5 bases from V and 2 bases from J, the junction contained 5 bases not matched to a gene. Per the germline V gene, CDR1 is SGHTA and CDR2 is FQGTGA. The CDR3 loop spans 16 amino acids. The CDR3 region is CASSPRLAGPYNEQFF. CDR3 nucleotide sequence: TGTGCCAGCAGCCCCAGACTAGCGGGGCCCTACAATGAGCAGTTCTTC.

This clonotype was observed at least ten times. The rearrangement links TRBV5-1 to TRBJ2-3, with TRBD1 matching 9 bases. CDR3 length: 15 residues. V dropped 0 bases and J dropped 8; count of bases not matched to a gene: 7. Germline V CDR1 and CDR2: SGHRS, YFSETQ. The CDR3 nucleotides read TGCGCCAGCAGCTTGGCGGGACAGGGACCCGGTACGCAGTATTTT. Translating it yields CASSLAGQGPGTQYF.

There are many counts of this clonotype. V usage is TRBV5-1 and J usage is TRBJ1-5; D might be TRBD1 (6 bases). The CDR3 covers 14 residues. Germline loops: CDR1 SGHRS, CDR2 YFSETQ. The V and J ends lost 0 bases and 6 bases respectively, with 10 bases between them. CDR3 DNA sequence: TGCGCCAGCAGCTTGGGGGGGCAGAGTCAGCCCCAGCATTTT. Translated: CASSLGGQSQPQHF.

This clonotype was detected many times. CDR3 sequence (DNA): TGTGCCAGCAGCCTACCGACCCCGGGGGGGCCGGGGACCGGGGAGCTGTTTTTT. Encoded protein: CASSLPTPGGPGTGELFF. This chain links TRBV4-2 with TRBJ2-2; 8 nucleotides align to TRBD2. The CDR3 totals 18 residues. The V segment lost 4 bases and the J segment 5 bases; nucleotides outside the gene matches: 15. Looked up from germline, CDR1 is LGHNA and CDR2 is YNFKEQ.

This clonotype was observed many times. V usage is TRBV6-4 and J usage is TRBJ2-1, with 10 bases fitting TRBD2. V gave up 2 bases and J gave up 4 bases; unmatched junction bases: 2. This CDR3 is 15 amino acids long. The germline gives CDR1 MRHNA, CDR2 SNTAGT. As DNA, the CDR3 is TGTGCCAGCAGTGACAGACTAGCGGGTTACAATGAGCAGTTCTTC. It encodes CASSDRLAGYNEQFF.

This clonotype was detected many times. This chain joins TRBV20-1 and TRBJ2-2, with 7 nucleotides matching TRBD2. Unmatched junction bases numbered 17, after V lost 6 bases and J lost 4 bases. This CDR3 is built from 17 residues. Germline loops: CDR1 DFQATT, CDR2 SNEGSKA (reference sequence). CDR3 DNA: TGCAGTGCCACCCCGGGTGGCGGGAGAGGCCCCACCGGGGAGCTGTTTTTT. Residues: CSATPGGGRGPTGELFF.

V usage is TRBV7-2 and J usage is TRBJ1-1, with TRBD1 matching over 11 bases. This CDR3 is built from 12 residues. The V and J ends lost 5 bases and 9 bases, in that order; junction bases with no gene match: 2. Germline V gives CDR1 SGHTA, CDR2 FQGNSA. The CDR3 loop reads CASSRDRGKAFF. The CDR3 coding sequence is TGTGCCAGCAGCCGGGACAGGGGGAAAGCTTTCTTT.

This clonotype showed up many times. The chain links TRBV7-6 to TRBJ1-2, with TRBD1 as a possible D gene (5 bases). The CDR3 is 14 residues long. Deletions cut 5 bases from V and 8 bases from J, with 18 bases between. CDR1 is SGHVS and CDR2 is FNYEAQ in the germline V gene. The CDR3 reads CASSPPGDRLGYTF. CDR3 DNA sequence: TGTGCCAGCAGCCCCCCTGGGGACCGGTTGGGCTACACCTTC.

This clonotype was observed at least ten times. The rearrangement links TRBV12-3 or TRBV12-4 to TRBJ1-1; D gene uncertain. Trimming cost V 3 bases and J 4 bases, with 18 bases left between them. The CDR3 has 16 residues. The CDR3 is CASSLDPPRGRTEAFF. In DNA, the CDR3 is TGTGCCAGCAGTTTGGATCCCCCCCGCGGGCGCACTGAAGCTTTCTTT.

The sample holds many counts of this clonotype. The rearrangement uses TRBV20-1 and TRBJ2-2, with 7 bases aligning to TRBD2. Germline V gives CDR1 DFQATT, CDR2 SNEGSKA (reference sequence). V was pared by 3 bases and J by 4 bases, with 5 bases of the junction left unmatched. CDR3 length equals 14 residues. The DNA for the CDR3 is TGCAGTGCTAGCTGGGGGGGGATCACCGGGGAGCTGTTTTTT. This sequence encodes CSASWGGITGELFF.

There are many counts of this clonotype. The rearrangement uses TRBV12-3 or TRBV12-4 and TRBJ1-2; perhaps TRBD1 as D (6 bases). The CDR3 covers 15 residues. The V gene lost 6 bases and the J gene lost 7 bases, with 21 bases spanning the gap. The CDR3 bases are TGTGCCAGCAGCCCTTCGGGGGGGCGCGAACTTGGCTACACCTTC. Its translation is CASSPSGGRELGYTF.

This clonotype was counted ten times or more. This chain joins TRBV7-2 and TRBJ2-7, with a weak D call TRBD2 (5 bases). Germline assignment: CDR1 SGHTA and CDR2 FQGNSA. This CDR3 contains 14 residues. The V gene lost 1 base and the J gene lost 5 bases, with 12 bases spanning the gap. In DNA, the CDR3 is TGTGCCAGCAGCTTAGAGCCTAGCTTGAACGAGCAGTACTTC. Translation: CASSLEPSLNEQYF.

The table lists this clonotype with many counts. The chain links TRBV20-1 to TRBJ2-2; maybe TRBD1 (6 bases). Looked up from germline, CDR1 is DFQATT and CDR2 is SNEGSKA (reference sequence). CDR3 size: 16 residues. Between the trimmed V and J ends, which lost 0 bases and 5 bases, there was a span of 16 bases. For the CDR3, the DNA is TGCAGTGCTAGAGAGGAAACTCCCACAGGGACCGGGGAGCTGTTTTTT. Translated: CSAREETPTGTGELFF.

This clonotype has a count of ten or more. This chain uses TRBV7-2 with TRBJ2-3; no clear D. V lost 1 base to trimming and J lost 6 bases, with 8 bases between them. Germline-derived CDR1 and CDR2 are SGHTA and FQGNSA. The CDR3 has 13 amino acids. The CDR3 sequence is CASSLDWVDTQYF. The CDR3 DNA is TGTGCCAGCAGCTTAGACTGGGTGGATACGCAGTATTTT.

This clonotype was detected many times. This chain connects TRBV7-8 to TRBJ2-7; possibly TRBD2 for D (5 bases). Trimming pared 1 base from V and 6 bases from J, leaving 13 bases between. The CDR3 length is 14 residues. Germline values: CDR1 SGHVS, CDR2 FQNEAQ. CDR3 DNA: TGTGCCAGCAGCTTAGGTGGAGGAGGCATCGAGCAGTACTTC. Translated: CASSLGGGGIEQYF.